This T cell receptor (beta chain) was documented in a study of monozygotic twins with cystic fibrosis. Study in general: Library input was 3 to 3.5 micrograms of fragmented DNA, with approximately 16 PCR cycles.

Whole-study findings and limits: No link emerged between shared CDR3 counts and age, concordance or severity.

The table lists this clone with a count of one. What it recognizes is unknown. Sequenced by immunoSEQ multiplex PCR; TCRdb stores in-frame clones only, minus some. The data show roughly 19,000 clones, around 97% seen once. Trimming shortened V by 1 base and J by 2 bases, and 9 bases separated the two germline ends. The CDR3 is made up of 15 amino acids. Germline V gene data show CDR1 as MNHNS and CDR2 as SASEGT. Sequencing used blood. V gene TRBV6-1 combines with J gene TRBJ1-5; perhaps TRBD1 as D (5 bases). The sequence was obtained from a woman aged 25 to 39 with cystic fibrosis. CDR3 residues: CASSEGGDGNQPQHF. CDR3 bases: TGTGCCAGCAGTGAAGGGGGGGACGGCAATCAGCCCCAGCATTTT.